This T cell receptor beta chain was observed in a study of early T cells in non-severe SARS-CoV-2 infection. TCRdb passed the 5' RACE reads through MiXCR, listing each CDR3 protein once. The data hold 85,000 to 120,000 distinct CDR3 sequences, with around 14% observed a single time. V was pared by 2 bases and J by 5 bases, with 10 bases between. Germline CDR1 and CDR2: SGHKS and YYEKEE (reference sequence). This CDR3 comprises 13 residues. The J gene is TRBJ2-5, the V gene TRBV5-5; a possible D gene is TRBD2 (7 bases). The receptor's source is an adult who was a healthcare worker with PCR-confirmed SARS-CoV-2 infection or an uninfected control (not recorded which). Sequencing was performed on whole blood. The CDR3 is CASSLGGVETQYF. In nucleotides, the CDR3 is TGTGCCAGCAGCTTAGGGGGGGTCGAGACCCAGTACTTC.